Listed here are 2 T cell receptor beta chains from one sample, sequenced in a study of read filtering for tumor transcriptome and immune sequencing (dated by TCRdb to the early 2020s). The listed sequencing device is Illumina HiSeq 4000. TCR libraries were constructed from approximately 390 ng RNA using the Immunoverse kit, and molecular barcoded adaptors covering alpha/delta and beta/gamma chains were employed. Clones were called with MiXCR by TCRdb after fastp trimmed the public reads at Q25, and only in-frame beta chains were retained. Here each entry gathers all rows of one CDR3 protein and keeps the most common genes and DNA. The sample table lists about 41,000 distinct CDR3 sequences, roughly an eighth of them with a count of one. 30% of the sample goes to the ten largest clones. Sequenced material: a population of CD138-negative cells sorted from bone marrow. What this sample's cell subset or site label stands for: bone marrow mononuclear cells depleted of CD138+ plasma/myeloma cells by negative magnetic selection. Receptors were obtained from a donor at least 40 years old with multiple myeloma.

V is TRBV6-6 and J is TRBJ2-3; 8 nucleotides agree with TRBD1. Trimming took 5 bases from V and 1 from J; bases not matched to a gene: 5. Germline values: CDR1 MNHNY, CDR2 SVGAGI (reference sequence). This CDR3 is built from 15 residues. CDR3 sequence reads: CASSQGAWGTDTQYF. In DNA, the CDR3 is TGTGCCAGCAGTCAGGGGGCATGGGGCACAGATACGCAGTATTTT.

This clonotype has ten or more counts. The chain is built from TRBV7-2 and TRBJ2-2; TRBD2 might be the D (6 bases). CDR1 SGHTA and CDR2 FQGNSA come from the germline V gene. Trimming took 4 bases from V and 4 from J, leaving 16 bases between them. The CDR3 consists of 16 residues. The CDR3 sequence is CASSYPTSTGTGELFF. The CDR3, as DNA: TGTGCCAGCAGCTATCCGACTAGTACCGGCACCGGGGAGCTGTTTTTT.